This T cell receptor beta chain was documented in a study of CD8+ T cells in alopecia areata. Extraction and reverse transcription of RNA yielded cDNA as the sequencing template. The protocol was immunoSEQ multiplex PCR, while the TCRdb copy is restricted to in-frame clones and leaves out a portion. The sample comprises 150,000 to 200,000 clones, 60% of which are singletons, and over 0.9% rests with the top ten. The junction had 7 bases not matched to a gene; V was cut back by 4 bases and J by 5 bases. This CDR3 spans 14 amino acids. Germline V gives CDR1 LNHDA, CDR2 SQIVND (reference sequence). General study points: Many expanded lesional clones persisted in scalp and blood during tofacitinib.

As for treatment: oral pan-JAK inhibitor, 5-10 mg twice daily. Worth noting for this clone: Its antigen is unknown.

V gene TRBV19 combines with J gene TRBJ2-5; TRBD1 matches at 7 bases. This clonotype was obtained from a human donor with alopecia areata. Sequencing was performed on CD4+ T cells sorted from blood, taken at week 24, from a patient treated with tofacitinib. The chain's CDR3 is CASSNRGSLETQYF. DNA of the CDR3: TGTGCCAGTAGTAACAGGGGATCGTTGGAGACCCAGTACTTC.